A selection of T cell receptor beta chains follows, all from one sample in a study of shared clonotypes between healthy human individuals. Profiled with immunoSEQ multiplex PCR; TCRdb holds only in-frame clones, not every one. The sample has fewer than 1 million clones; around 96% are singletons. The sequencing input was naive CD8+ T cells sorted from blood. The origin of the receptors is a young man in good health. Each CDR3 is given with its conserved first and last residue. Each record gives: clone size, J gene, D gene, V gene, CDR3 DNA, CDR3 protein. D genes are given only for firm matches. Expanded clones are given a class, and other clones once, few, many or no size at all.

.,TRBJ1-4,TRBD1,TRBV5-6,TGTGCCAGCACAGCTTCCGGGACAGGGGTCGAAAAACTGTTTTTT,CASTASGTGVEKLFF
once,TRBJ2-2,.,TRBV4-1,TGCGCCAGCAGCCAAGAGGTGGGGTGGACCGGGGAGCTGTTTTTT,CASSQEVGWTGELFF
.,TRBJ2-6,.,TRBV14,TGTGCCAGCAGTACTCCAGGGCTTGGGGCCAACGTCCTGACTTTC,CASSTPGLGANVLTF
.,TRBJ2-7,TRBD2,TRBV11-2,TGTGCCAGCAGCTCCTTCCCGGAGCTAGCGGGGATCTACGAGCAGTACTTC,CASSSFPELAGIYEQYF
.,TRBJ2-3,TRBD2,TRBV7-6,TGTGCCAGCAGTCCGGGGGGGGCTGCAGATACGCAGTATTTT,CASSPGGAADTQYF
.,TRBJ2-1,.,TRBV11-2,TGTGCCAGCAGCTTATCACAGAGCCCCTCCTACAATGAGCAGTTCTTC,CASSLSQSPSYNEQFF
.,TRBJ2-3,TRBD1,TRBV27,TGTGCCAGCAGTTTTGCCGGGACAGGGGCACCAGATACGCAGTATTTT,CASSFAGTGAPDTQYF
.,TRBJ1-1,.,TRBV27,TGTGCCAGCAGTTTCGGGAGTGAAGCTTTCTTT,CASSFGSEAFF
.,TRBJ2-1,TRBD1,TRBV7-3,TGTGCCAGCAGCCTAACAGGGGGCTCCTACAATGAGCAGTTCTTC,CASSLTGGSYNEQFF
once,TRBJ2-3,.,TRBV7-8,TGTGCCAGCAGCTTCCGGGACCGGACTAGCACAGATACGCAGTATTTT,CASSFRDRTSTDTQYF
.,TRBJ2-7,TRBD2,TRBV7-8,TGTGCCAGCAGCTTAGAAGGGACTAGCTACGAGCAGTACTTC,CASSLEGTSYEQYF
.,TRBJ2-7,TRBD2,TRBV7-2,TGTGCCAGCAGCCCGCTAGCGGGAGGGGGTTACGAGCAGTACTTC,CASSPLAGGGYEQYF
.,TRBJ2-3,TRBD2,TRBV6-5,TGTGCCAGCAGTTTAGCGGGAGCTAGTACAGATACGCAGTATTTT,CASSLAGASTDTQYF
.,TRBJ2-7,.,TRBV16,TGTGCCAGCAGCCACAACAGGGAGTCCCTGTCCTACGAGCAGTACTTC,CASSHNRESLSYEQYF
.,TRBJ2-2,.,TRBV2,TGTGCCAGCAGTGACCTAGCAGAGAACACCGGGGAGCTGTTTTTT,CASSDLAENTGELFF
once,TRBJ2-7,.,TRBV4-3,TGCGCCAGCAGCCAAGATCGTGGGAGCTCCTACGAGCAGTACTTC,CASSQDRGSSYEQYF
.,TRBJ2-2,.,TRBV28,TGTGCCAGCAGTTGGGACACCTCTACCGGGGAGCTGTTTTTT,CASSWDTSTGELFF
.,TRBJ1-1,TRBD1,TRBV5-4,TGTGCCAGCAGCCAACCGGACAGGGTGAACACTGAAGCTTTCTTT,CASSQPDRVNTEAFF
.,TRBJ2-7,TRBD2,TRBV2,TGTGCCAGCAGTGAACTACCACTAGCGGGAGGGCGCTACGAGCAGTACTTC,CASSELPLAGGRYEQYF
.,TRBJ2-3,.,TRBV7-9,TGTGCCAGCAGCCCAGGATTTGGAGATACGCAGTATTTT,CASSPGFGDTQYF
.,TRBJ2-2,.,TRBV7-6,TGTGCCAGCAGCTCAAAGATCGGTAGCCCAACGAACACCGGGGAGCTGTTTTTT,CASSSKIGSPTNTGELFF
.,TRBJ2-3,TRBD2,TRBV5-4,TGTGCCAGCAGCCAGACTAGCGGGGGCACAGATACGCAGTATTTT,CASSQTSGGTDTQYF
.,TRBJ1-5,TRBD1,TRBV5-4,TGTGCCAGCAGCTTCATGGGACAGGGGTATTATAGCAATCAGCCCCAGCATTTT,CASSFMGQGYYSNQPQHF
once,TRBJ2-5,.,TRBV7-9,TGTGCCAGCAGCTTTCAAGCAGGGGCGGCCCAGTACTTC,CASSFQAGAAQYF
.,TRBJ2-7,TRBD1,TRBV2,TGTGCCAGCAGTCCGGACAGGCCAGTCTACGAGCAGTACTTC,CASSPDRPVYEQYF
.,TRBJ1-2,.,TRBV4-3,TGCGCCAGCAGCCAAGACCGAACCACTCGAAACTATGGCTACACCTTC,CASSQDRTTRNYGYTF
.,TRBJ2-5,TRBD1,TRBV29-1,TGCAGCGCTACGGACAGGGCCCAGGAGACCCAGTACTTC,CSATDRAQETQYF
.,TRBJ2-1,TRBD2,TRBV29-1,TGCAGCGTTTGCTCCCAGGGAGGGAATGAGCAGTTCTTC,CSVCSQGGNEQFF
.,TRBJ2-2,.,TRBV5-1,TGCGCCAGCAGCTTGCCTCGATCCTCGAGCACCGGGGAGCTGTTTTTT,CASSLPRSSSTGELFF
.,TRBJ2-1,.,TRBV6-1,TGTGCCAGCAGATCGTCAGCTGGGTTCTACAATGAGCAGTTCTTC,CASRSSAGFYNEQFF
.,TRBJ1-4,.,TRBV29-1,TGCAGCGTTGAAGACGGGGAGGATGAAAAACTGTTTTTT,CSVEDGEDEKLFF
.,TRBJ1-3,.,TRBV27,TGTGCCAGCAGTTTATCCGTGCGCACGGGCTCGGCAATCTCTGGAAACACCATATATTTT,CASSLSVRTGSAISGNTIYF
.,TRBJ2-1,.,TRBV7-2,TGTGCCAGCAGCTTAGTTAATGAGCAGTTCTTC,CASSLVNEQFF
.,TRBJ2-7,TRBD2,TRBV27,TGTGCCAGCAGTTTTAGCGGGAGGCTTGACGAGCAGTACTTC,CASSFSGRLDEQYF
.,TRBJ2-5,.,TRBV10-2,TGCGCCAGCAGTGTGTTGGGCCAAAAAGAGACCCAGTACTTC,CASSVLGQKETQYF
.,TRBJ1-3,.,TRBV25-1,TGTGCCAGCAGTGGGGGAAACACCATATATTTT,CASSGGNTIYF
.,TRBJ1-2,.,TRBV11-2,TGTGCCAGCAGCTTAGTCCGGACGGGTTTCTGGGGCTACACCTTC,CASSLVRTGFWGYTF
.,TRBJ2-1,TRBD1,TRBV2,TGTGCCGTACCGGGACAGGGTCTTCCGGATGAGCAGTTCTTC,CAVPGQGLPDEQFF
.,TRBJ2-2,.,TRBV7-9,TGTGCCAGCAGCTTAGACGGCGGGGAGCTGTTTTTT,CASSLDGGELFF
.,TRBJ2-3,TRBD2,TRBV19,TGTGCCAGTAATCGCGCTAGCGGGATGGCAGATACGCAGTATTTT,CASNRASGMADTQYF
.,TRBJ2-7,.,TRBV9,TGTGCCAGCAGCGTAGGGCAGGGGATCAACGAGCAGTACTTC,CASSVGQGINEQYF
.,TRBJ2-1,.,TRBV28,TGTGCCAGCTCCTCTCCGAACAATGAGCAGTTCTTC,CASSSPNNEQFF
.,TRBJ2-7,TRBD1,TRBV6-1,TGTGCCGCCGAAGGACAGGAAAGAACGGGGCAGTACTTC,CAAEGQERTGQYF
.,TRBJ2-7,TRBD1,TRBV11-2,TGTGCCAGCAGCTTAGGACAGGGTCGCGAGCAGTACTTC,CASSLGQGREQYF
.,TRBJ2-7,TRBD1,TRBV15,TGTGCCACCAGCACTTGGGACAGGGAGAGGTACGAGCAGTACTTC,CATSTWDRERYEQYF
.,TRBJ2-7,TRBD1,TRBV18,TGTGCCAGCTCCCCGAAGGACAGGGTTGTACCCTACGAGCAGTACTTC,CASSPKDRVVPYEQYF
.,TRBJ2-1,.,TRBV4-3,TGCGCCAGCAGCCAAGTAGCGACCTACAATGAGCAGTTCTTC,CASSQVATYNEQFF
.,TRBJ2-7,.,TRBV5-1,TGCGCCAGCAGCTACGGGACGGTGGTCTACGAGCAGTACTTC,CASSYGTVVYEQYF
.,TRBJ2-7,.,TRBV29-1,TGCAGCGTTGTGCAGGAGTCCTACGAGCAGTACTTC,CSVVQESYEQYF
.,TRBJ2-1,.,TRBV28,TGTGCCAGCAGAACGGCCGATGAGCAGTTCTTC,CASRTADEQFF
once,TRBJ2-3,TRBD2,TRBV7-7,TGTGCTAGCAGCTGCGGAGGACTAGCGGGGTGGGATACGCAGTATTTT,CASSCGGLAGWDTQYF
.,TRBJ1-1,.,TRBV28,TGTGCCAGCAGTCCCCCGGGACAATTGAACACTGAAGCTTTCTTT,CASSPPGQLNTEAFF
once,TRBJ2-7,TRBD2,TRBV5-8,TGTGCCAGCAGCGGGAGGGGACGCTACGAGCAGTACTTC,CASSGRGRYEQYF
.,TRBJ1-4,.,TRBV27,TGTGCCAGCAGGGCAACTAATGAAAAACTGTTTTTT,CASRATNEKLFF
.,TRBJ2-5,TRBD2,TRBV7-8,TGTGCCAGCAGCTCGACTAGCGGGGCGTATGCGGGAGAGACCCAGTACTTC,CASSSTSGAYAGETQYF
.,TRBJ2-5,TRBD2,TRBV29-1,TGCAGCGTTGAACTAGCGGGTGCTGAAGAGACCCAGTACTTC,CSVELAGAEETQYF
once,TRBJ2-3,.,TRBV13,TGTGCCAGCAGCTTAGAGGACCCAGATACGCAGTATTTT,CASSLEDPDTQYF